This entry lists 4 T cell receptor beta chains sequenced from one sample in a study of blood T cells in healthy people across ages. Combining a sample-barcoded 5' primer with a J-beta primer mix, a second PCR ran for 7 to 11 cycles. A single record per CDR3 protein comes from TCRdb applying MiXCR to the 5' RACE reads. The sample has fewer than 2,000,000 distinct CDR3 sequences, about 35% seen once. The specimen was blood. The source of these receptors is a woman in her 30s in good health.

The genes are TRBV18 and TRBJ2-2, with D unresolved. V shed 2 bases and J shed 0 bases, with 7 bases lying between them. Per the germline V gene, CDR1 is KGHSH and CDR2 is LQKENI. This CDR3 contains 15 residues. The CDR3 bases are TGTGCCAGCTCACCATTTGACGCGAACACCGGGGAGCTGTTTTTT. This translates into CASSPFDANTGELFF.

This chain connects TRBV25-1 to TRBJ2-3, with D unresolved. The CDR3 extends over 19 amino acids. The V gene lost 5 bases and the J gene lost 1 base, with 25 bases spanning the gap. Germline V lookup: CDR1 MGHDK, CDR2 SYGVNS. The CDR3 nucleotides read TGTGCCAGCAGTAACGCCCGGGCCGTTGCCAGCTCTGGCACAGATACGCAGTATTTT. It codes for CASSNARAVASSGTDTQYF.

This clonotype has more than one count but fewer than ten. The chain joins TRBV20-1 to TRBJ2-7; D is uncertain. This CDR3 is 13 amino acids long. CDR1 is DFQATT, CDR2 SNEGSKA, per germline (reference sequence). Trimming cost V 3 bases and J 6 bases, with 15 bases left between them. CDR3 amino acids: CSARRHVDGEQYF. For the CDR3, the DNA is TGCAGTGCTAGGCGGCACGTAGACGGCGAGCAGTACTTC.

CDR3 sequence reads: CASSRSRDSYYEQYF. DNA of the CDR3: TGCGCCAGCAGCCGCTCCCGGGACAGCTACTACGAGCAGTACTTC. The chain recombines TRBV4-1 with TRBJ2-7; 7 nucleotides agree with TRBD1. V dropped 4 bases and J dropped 3; count of bases not matched to a gene: 9. Germline CDR1 MGHRA, CDR2 YSYEKL. CDR3 length: 15 amino acids.